This T cell receptor (beta chain) is drawn from a study of shared T cell receptors in the human thymus. Sequencing used immunoSEQ multiplex PCR; TCRdb keeps in-frame clones, though not all of them. The data show hundreds of thousands of clones, 85% to 90% seen once. These records were also assigned to another study, of human thymus T cells. As reported in that work: V and J genes seemed to be used with bias in thymic and blood repertoires.

The sample was thymocytes. This clonotype originated in a boy under two years old with a congenital heart defect.

The CDR3 nucleotides are TGTGCCAGCAGTGCTCTAGCGGGGGGATTCAATGAGCAGTTCTTC. The encoded protein is CASSALAGGFNEQFF. The V call is TRBV25-1, the J call TRBJ2-1; the match to TRBD2 covers 11 bases. This CDR3 has 15 amino acids. Germline V lookup: CDR1 MGHDK, CDR2 SYGVNS. With 4 bases clipped from V and 6 bases from J, the junction kept 5 bases outside the gene matches.